The 23 T cell receptor beta chains below come from one sample, sequenced in a study of T cell clones after liver transplantation. Sequenced by immunoSEQ multiplex PCR; TCRdb stores in-frame clones only, minus some. The table has some 57,000 clones, more than 70% seen once. This specimen consisted of CD4+ T cells from blood, obtained at the 22-month timepoint. All receptors come from a human patient who received a liver transplant. Some T cells may have originated in the graft donor.

As concerns this clone: Other DNA sequences in this sample translate to the same CDR3. The chain uses TRBV6-1 and TRBJ1-2; D gene uncertain. Germline assignment: CDR1 MNHNS and CDR2 SASEGT. The CDR3 extends over 14 amino acids. The germline V and J ends were trimmed by 2 bases and 3 bases, with 10 bases remaining between them. CDR3 loop: CASSESGQYYGYTF. In DNA, the CDR3 is TGTGCCAGCAGTGAAAGTGGCCAGTACTATGGCTACACCTTC.

The chain links TRBV11-2 to TRBJ2-3; 8 bases are shared with TRBD1. V was pared by 0 bases and J by 2 bases, with 1 base of the junction left unmatched. Looked up from germline, CDR1 is SGHAT and CDR2 is FQNNGV. The CDR3 consists of 15 residues. As DNA, the CDR3 is TGTGCCAGCAGCTTAGACAGGGGGCCCACAGATACGCAGTATTTT. The encoded protein is CASSLDRGPTDTQYF.

The J gene is TRBJ2-1, the V gene TRBV28; the match to TRBD2 covers 16 bases. This CDR3 contains 18 residues. Trimming cost V 6 bases and J 0 bases; bases outside gene matches: 5. Germline CDR1 is MDHEN and CDR2 is SYDVKM. The CDR3 nucleotides read TGTGCCAGCAGCCCGGGACTAGCGGGGGGGCTCTCCTACAATGAGCAGTTCTTC. This sequence encodes CASSPGLAGGLSYNEQFF. Filled out from reference TRBV28 and TRBJ2-1, the complete variable domain reads DVKVTQSSRYLVKRTGEKVFLECVQDMDHENMFWYRQDPGLGLRLIYFSYDVKMKEKGDIPEGYSVSREKKERFSLILESASTNQTSMYLCASSPGLAGGLSYNEQFFGPGTRLTVL.

The chain combines TRBV7-2 with TRBJ2-1; 11 bases fit TRBD2. This CDR3 region has 16 residues. V trimming: 5 bases; J trimming: 3 bases; junction bases outside the gene matches: 6. Germline assignment: CDR1 SGHTA and CDR2 FQGNSA. CDR3 coding DNA: TGTGCCAGCAGCGTAACTAGCGGGGGATTCTACAATGAGCAGTTCTTC. It specifies CASSVTSGGFYNEQFF.

This chain links TRBV11-3 with TRBJ2-1; 9 nucleotides align to TRBD1. The CDR3 consists of 14 residues. V lost 5 bases, J lost 6 bases, and 5 bases stayed unmatched. Germline-derived CDR1 and CDR2 are SGHNT and YENEEA. The CDR3 region is CASSPGTGLNEQFF. Written as DNA, the CDR3 is TGTGCCAGCAGCCCCGGGACAGGGCTCAATGAGCAGTTCTTC.

This clone occurred a few times. The chain has TRBV1 and TRBJ2-2; the table names TRBD2, a call not compared with the DNA. TRBV1 is a listed pseudogene. This CDR3 is 17 amino acids long. The CDR3 nucleotides are TGCACCAGCAGCCAAGGGGGACTAGCGGGGTACACCGGGGAGCTGTTTTTT. Its protein is CTSSQGGLAGYTGELFF.

The chain has TRBV10-3 and TRBJ2-7, with D unresolved. Germline lookup yields CDR1 ENHRY and CDR2 SYGVKD. This CDR3 region has 11 residues. V dropped 8 bases and J dropped 3 bases, with 8 bases sitting between them. CDR3 DNA: TGTGCCATCGCGGCAGACTACGAGCAGTACTTC. This translates into CAIAADYEQYF.

This clone came up a few times. This chain uses TRBV27 with TRBJ2-5; D possibly matches TRBD1 or TRBD2 (5 bases each). Trimming removed 0 bases from V and 0 bases from J, with 8 bases in between. The CDR3 is made up of 15 amino acids. Germline assignment: CDR1 MNHEY and CDR2 SMNVEV (reference sequence). DNA of the CDR3: TGTGCCAGCAGTTTATCATGGGGGAACCAAGAGACCCAGTACTTC. Translated, it gives CASSLSWGNQETQYF.

Notes on this clone: The identical CDR3 is also encoded by other nucleotide sequences in the sample. The J gene is TRBJ2-3, the V gene TRBV9; no clear D. The V gene's germline CDR1 is SGDLS and CDR2 YYNGEE. The V end lost 0 bases, the J end lost 0 bases, and 2 bases lay between the germline ends. There are 13 residues in the CDR3. CDR3 bases: TGTGCCAGCAGCGTAGCCAGCACAGATACGCAGTATTTT. Amino acids: CASSVASTDTQYF.

This clone was seen only a few times. This chain links TRBV5-1 with TRBJ2-3, with D possibly being TRBD1 (6 bases). Germline V lookup: CDR1 SGHRS, CDR2 YFSETQ. The CDR3 spans 17 residues. V gave up 0 bases and J gave up 0 bases, with 14 bases separating them. The CDR3 reads CASSLGTDTSSTDTQYF. In DNA, the CDR3 is TGCGCCAGCAGCTTGGGGACAGATACCTCTAGCACAGATACGCAGTATTTT.

V gene TRBV19 combines with J gene TRBJ1-2; D perhaps matches TRBD1 (5 bases). Per the germline V gene, CDR1 is LNHDA and CDR2 is SQIVND (reference sequence). The CDR3 totals 14 residues. Trimming took off 10 bases at V and 0 bases at J, with 15 bases between the two ends. Here the CDR3 DNA reads TGTGCCACGAACCAACCAGGGACTAACTATGGCTACACCTTC. Protein product: CATNQPGTNYGYTF.

This clone showed up just a few times. V and J are TRBV7-8 and TRBJ2-1; tentatively, D is TRBD1 (6 bases). From germline, CDR1 is SGHVS and CDR2 FQNEAQ. The CDR3 covers 15 residues. Trimming shortened V by 1 base and J by 0 bases, and 7 bases separated the two germline ends. The CDR3 loop reads CASSLVGGSYNEQFF. CDR3 DNA: TGTGCCAGCAGCTTAGTAGGGGGCTCCTACAATGAGCAGTTCTTC.

The chain combines TRBV6-5 with TRBJ2-7; D is undetermined. Germline V gives CDR1 MNHEY, CDR2 SVGAGI. With 7 bases removed from V and 5 bases from J, the gap between germline ends came to 9 bases. There are 11 residues in the CDR3. CDR3 residues: CASTLLNEQYF. DNA of the CDR3: TGTGCCAGCACCCTGTTAAACGAGCAGTACTTC.

V and J are TRBV4-2 and TRBJ1-3; TRBD1 might be the D (6 bases). V was pared by 7 bases and J by 0 bases, with 16 bases between. The CDR3 is 16 amino acids. Germline loops: CDR1 LGHNA, CDR2 YNFKEQ. The CDR3 spells CASTTTTGFSGNTIYF. The CDR3 region has the DNA TGTGCCAGCACCACGACGACAGGCTTCTCTGGAAACACCATATATTTT.

The chain carries TRBV5-6 and TRBJ1-4, with 9 bases lining up with TRBD1. Trimming cost V 7 bases and J 7 bases; bases outside gene matches: 8. CDR1 SGHDT and CDR2 YYEEEE come from the germline V gene. CDR3 length equals 14 residues. Here the CDR3 reads CASGRTGVREKLFF. CDR3 bases: TGTGCCAGCGGCCGGACAGGGGTTCGTGAAAAACTGTTTTTT. Using reference TRBV5-6 and TRBJ1-4 for the parts outside the CDR3, the full variable domain is DAGVTQSPTHLIKTRGQQVTLRCSPKSGHDTVSWYQQALGQGPQFIFQYYEEEERQRGNFPDRFSGHQFPNYSSELNVNALLLGDSALYLCASGRTGVREKLFFGSGTQLSVL.

V gene TRBV10-1 combines with J gene TRBJ2-3, with unresolved D. Per germline, CDR1 WNHNN and CDR2 SYGVQD (reference sequence). V lost 1 base, J lost 6 bases, and 2 bases lay in between. The CDR3 runs to 11 residues. The CDR3 nucleotides are TGCGCCAGCAGTGAGTTGGATACGCAGTATTTT. The encoded protein is CASSELDTQYF.

For the CDR3, the DNA is TGTGCCAGCAGCTTGCGACGGGATTACTCCTACAATGAGCAGTTCTTC. Translation gives CASSLRRDYSYNEQFF. V gene TRBV5-6 combines with J gene TRBJ2-1; TRBD2 is a possible D gene (5 bases). Germline assignment: CDR1 SGHDT and CDR2 YYEEEE. Trimming removed 1 base from V and 0 bases from J, with 11 bases in between. The CDR3 consists of 16 residues.

This clone has only a few counts. The J gene is TRBJ2-1, the V gene TRBV5-5; 10 bases align to TRBD2. The germline V gene has CDR1 SGHKS and CDR2 YYEKEE (reference sequence). CDR3 length: 15 amino acids. The ends lost 4 bases at V and 9 bases at J; junction bases unmatched: 10. The CDR3 DNA reads as TGTGCCAGCAGCATCGCCAGCGGGGGGGCCGGTGAGCAGTTCTTC. As protein: CASSIASGGAGEQFF.

The chain has TRBV27 and TRBJ2-1; 13 bases line up with TRBD2. V was pared by 6 bases and J by 4 bases, with 9 bases of the junction left unmatched. Germline values: CDR1 MNHEY, CDR2 SMNVEV (reference sequence). The CDR3 has 17 residues. CDR3 region: CASRGTSGVPSYNEQFF. In nucleotides, the CDR3 is TGTGCCAGCAGGGGGACTAGCGGGGTCCCTTCATACAATGAGCAGTTCTTC.

The gene calls are TRBV10-3 and TRBJ2-7, with 10 bases aligning to TRBD2. This CDR3 spans 15 amino acids. Germline loops: CDR1 ENHRY, CDR2 SYGVKD. With 0 bases clipped from V and 4 bases from J, the junction kept 3 bases outside the gene matches. CDR3 bases: TGTGCCATCAGTGAGTCAACTAGCGGGGATTACGAGCAGTACTTC. This gives the protein CAISESTSGDYEQYF.

Written as DNA, the CDR3 is TGTGCCAGCGCCCGGGACACCTTGAACACCGGGGAGCTGTTTTTT. This sequence encodes CASARDTLNTGELFF. The rearrangement uses TRBV6-1 and TRBJ2-2; D is perhaps TRBD1 (6 bases). The CDR3 sequence is 15 residues long. V was clipped by 8 bases and J by 1 base, with 14 bases between them. Germline lookup yields CDR1 MNHNS and CDR2 SASEGT.

The rearrangement joins TRBV19 to TRBJ2-3, with D maybe TRBD2 (6 bases). Germline-derived CDR1 and CDR2 are LNHDA and SQIVND (reference sequence). This CDR3 has 16 amino acids. V shed 6 bases and J shed 3 bases, with 19 bases lying between them. DNA of the CDR3: TGTGCCAGTAGGACCCCTGGGGGGTCGGGGACAGATACGCAGTATTTT. As protein: CASRTPGGSGTDTQYF.

V usage is TRBV4-2 and J usage is TRBJ1-6; no reliable D call. V shed 3 bases and J shed 0 bases, with 9 bases lying between them. The length of the CDR3 is 16 residues. The germline V gene encodes CDR1 LGHNA and CDR2 YNFKEQ. Here the CDR3 reads CASSQDGSSYNSPLHF. In DNA, the CDR3 is TGTGCCAGCAGCCAGGACGGGAGCTCCTATAATTCACCCCTCCACTTT.